This T cell receptor (beta chain) was identified during a study of T cells in Graves' hyperthyroidism and ophthalmopathy. Germline V gene sequence: CDR1 SGHDT, CDR2 YYEEEE. The CDR3 length is 14 residues. The V gene end was trimmed by 4 bases and the J gene end by 4 bases; junction bases not matched to a gene: 5. An absence of ophthalmopathy progression within 18 months meant stable Graves' hyperthyroidism. Uncontrolled infection, other autoimmune disease, pregnancy or lactation disqualified patients from enrolment. Study-wide findings and caveats: A model built on 13 V-J features separated ophthalmopathy from stable hyperthyroidism.

In regard to this clonotype: Antigen: not known.

TCR beta CDR3 region amplification was performed from RNA transcripts. HTBI primers were used for first-round RT-PCR of the TCR CDR3. TCRdb called the multiplex PCR reads again in MiXCR, with one record for every CDR3 protein. The sample has some 300,000 distinct CDR3 sequences, 16% seen once. The rearrangement joins TRBV5-6 to TRBJ2-5; the match to TRBD1 covers 9 bases. The origin of this receptor is a young man with Graves' hyperthyroidism. The material sequenced was blood. In DNA, the CDR3 is TGTGCCAGCAGCCGACGGACAGGGGCAGAGACCCAGTACTTC. It translates to CASSRRTGAETQYF.